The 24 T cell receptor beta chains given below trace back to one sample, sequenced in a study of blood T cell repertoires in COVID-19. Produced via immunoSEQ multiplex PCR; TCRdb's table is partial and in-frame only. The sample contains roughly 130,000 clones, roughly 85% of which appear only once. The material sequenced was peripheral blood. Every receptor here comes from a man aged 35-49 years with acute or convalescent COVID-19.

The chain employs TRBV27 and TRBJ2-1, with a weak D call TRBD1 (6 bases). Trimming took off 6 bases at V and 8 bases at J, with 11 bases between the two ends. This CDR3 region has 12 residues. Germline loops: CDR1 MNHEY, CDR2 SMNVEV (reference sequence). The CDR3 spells CASSLGGYEQFF. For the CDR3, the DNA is TGTGCCAGCAGCCTAGGGGGTTATGAGCAGTTCTTC.

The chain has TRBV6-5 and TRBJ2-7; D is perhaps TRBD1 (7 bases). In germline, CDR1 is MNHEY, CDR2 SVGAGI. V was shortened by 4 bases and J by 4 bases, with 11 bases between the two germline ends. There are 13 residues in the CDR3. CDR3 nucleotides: TGTGCCAGCAGTTCCCAGGGGGGTTACGAGCAGTACTTC. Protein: CASSSQGGYEQYF.

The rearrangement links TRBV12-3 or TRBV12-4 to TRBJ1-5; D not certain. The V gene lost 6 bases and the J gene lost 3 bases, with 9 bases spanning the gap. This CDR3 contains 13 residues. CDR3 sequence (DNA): TGTGCCAGCAGCCAGGTCGTCAATCAGCCCCAGCATTTT. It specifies CASSQVVNQPQHF.

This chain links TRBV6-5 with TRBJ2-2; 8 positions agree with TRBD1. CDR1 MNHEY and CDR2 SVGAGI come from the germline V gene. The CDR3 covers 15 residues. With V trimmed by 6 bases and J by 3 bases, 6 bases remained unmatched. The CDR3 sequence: CASSKGQGDTGELFF. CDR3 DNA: TGTGCCAGCAGCAAAGGACAGGGAGACACCGGGGAGCTGTTTTTT.

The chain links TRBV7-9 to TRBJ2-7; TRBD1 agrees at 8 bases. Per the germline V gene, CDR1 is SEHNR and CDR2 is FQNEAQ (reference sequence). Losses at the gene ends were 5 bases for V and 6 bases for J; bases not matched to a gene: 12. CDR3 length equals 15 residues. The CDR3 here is CASSGLDRVTGEQYF. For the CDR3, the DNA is TGTGCCAGCAGCGGGCTGGACAGGGTAACAGGCGAGCAGTACTTC. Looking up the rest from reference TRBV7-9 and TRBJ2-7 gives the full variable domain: DTGVSQNPRHKITKRGQNVTFRCDPISEHNRLYWYRQTLGQGPEFLTYFQNEAQLEKSRLLSDRFSAERPKGSFSTLEIQRTEQGDSAMYLCASSGLDRVTGEQYFGPGTRLTVT.

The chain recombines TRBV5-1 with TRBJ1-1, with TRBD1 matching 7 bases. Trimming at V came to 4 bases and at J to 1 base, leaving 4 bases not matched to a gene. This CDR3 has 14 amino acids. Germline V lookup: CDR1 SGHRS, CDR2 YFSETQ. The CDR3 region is CASSTRTGNTEAFF. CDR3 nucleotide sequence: TGCGCCAGCAGCACACGGACAGGGAACACTGAAGCTTTCTTT.

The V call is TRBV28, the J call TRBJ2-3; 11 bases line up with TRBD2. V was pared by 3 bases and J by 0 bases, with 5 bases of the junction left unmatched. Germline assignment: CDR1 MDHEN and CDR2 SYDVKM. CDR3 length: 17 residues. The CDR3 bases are TGTGCCAGCAGTTTTACGGGGACTAGCGGTAGCACAGATACGCAGTATTTT. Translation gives CASSFTGTSGSTDTQYF.

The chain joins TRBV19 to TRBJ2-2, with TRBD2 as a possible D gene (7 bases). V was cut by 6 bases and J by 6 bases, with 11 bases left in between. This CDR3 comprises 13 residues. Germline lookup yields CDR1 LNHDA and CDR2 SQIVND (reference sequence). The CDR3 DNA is TGTGCCAGTAGCCTAGGGGGGGCCGGGGAGCTGTTTTTT. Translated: CASSLGGAGELFF. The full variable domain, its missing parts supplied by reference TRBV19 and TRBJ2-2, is DGGITQSPKYLFRKEGQNVTLSCEQNLNHDAMYWYRQDPGQGLRLIYYSQIVNDFQKGDIAEGYSVSREKKESFPLTVTSAQKNPTAFYLCASSLGGAGELFFGEGSRLTVL.

CDR3 region: CAISAGQYSNQPQHF. The CDR3 nucleotides are TGTGCCATCAGTGCGGGACAGTATAGCAATCAGCCCCAGCATTTT. The chain has TRBV10-3 and TRBJ1-5, with 7 bases matching TRBD1. Germline V gene data show CDR1 as ENHRY and CDR2 as SYGVKD. The V and J ends lost 4 bases and 0 bases, in that order; junction bases with no gene match: 3. The CDR3 is made up of 15 amino acids.

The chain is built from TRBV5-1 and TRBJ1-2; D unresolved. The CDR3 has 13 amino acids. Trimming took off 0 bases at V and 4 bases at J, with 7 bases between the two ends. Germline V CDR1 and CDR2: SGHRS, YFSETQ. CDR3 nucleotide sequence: TGCGCCAGCAGCTTGGGGCAGGTCTATGGCTACACCTTC. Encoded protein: CASSLGQVYGYTF.

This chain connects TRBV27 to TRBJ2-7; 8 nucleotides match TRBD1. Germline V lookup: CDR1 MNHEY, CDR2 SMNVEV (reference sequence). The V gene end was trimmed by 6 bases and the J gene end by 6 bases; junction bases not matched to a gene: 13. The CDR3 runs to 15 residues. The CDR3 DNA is TGTGCCAGCAGAACCCGACAGGGGATGACGGGCGAGCAGTACTTC. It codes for CASRTRQGMTGEQYF.

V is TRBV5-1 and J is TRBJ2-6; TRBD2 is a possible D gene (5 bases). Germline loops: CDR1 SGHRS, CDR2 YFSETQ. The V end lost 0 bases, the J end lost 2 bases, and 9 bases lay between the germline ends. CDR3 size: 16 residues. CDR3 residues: CASSLGAGAGANVLTF. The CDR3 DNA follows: TGCGCCAGCAGCTTGGGCGCGGGCGCTGGGGCCAACGTCCTGACTTTC. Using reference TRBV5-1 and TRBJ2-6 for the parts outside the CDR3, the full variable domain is KAGVTQTPRYLIKTRGQQVTLSCSPISGHRSVSWYQQTPGQGLQFLFEYFSETQRNKGNFPGRFSGRQFSNSRSEMNVSTLELGDSALYLCASSLGAGAGANVLTFGAGSRLTVL.

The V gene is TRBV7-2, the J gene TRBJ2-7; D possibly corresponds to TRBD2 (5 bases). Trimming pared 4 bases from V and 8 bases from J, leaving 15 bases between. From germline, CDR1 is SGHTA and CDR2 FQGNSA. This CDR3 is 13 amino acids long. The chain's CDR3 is CASSSKGGYQQYF. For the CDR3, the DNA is TGTGCCAGCAGCTCGAAGGGCGGGTACCAGCAGTACTTC.

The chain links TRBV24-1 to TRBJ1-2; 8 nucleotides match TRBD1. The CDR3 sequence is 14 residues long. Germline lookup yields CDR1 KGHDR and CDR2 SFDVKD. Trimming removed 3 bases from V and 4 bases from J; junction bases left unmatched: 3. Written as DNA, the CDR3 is TGTGCCACCAGTGATAAGACAGGGGCCTATGGCTACACCTTC. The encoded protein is CATSDKTGAYGYTF.

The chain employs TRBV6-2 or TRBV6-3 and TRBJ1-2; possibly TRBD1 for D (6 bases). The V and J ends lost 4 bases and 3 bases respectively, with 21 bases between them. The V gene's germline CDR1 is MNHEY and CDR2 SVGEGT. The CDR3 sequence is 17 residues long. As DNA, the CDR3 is TGTGCCAGCAGTTCGAATATCGTCCCGGGACATTACTATGGCTACACCTTC. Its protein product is CASSSNIVPGHYYGYTF.

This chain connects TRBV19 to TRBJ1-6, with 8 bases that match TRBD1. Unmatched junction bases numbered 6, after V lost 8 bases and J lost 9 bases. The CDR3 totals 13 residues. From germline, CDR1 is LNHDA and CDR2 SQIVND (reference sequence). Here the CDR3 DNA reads TGTGCCAGTGGCGGACAGGGCATTTCACCCCTCCACTTT. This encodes CASGGQGISPLHF.

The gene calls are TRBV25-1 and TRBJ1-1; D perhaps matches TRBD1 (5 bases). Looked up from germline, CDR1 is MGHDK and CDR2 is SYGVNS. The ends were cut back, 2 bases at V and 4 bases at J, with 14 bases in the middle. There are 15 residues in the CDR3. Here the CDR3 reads CASSESARRGTEAFF. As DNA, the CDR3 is TGTGCCAGCAGTGAAAGCGCCCGAAGGGGCACTGAAGCTTTCTTT.

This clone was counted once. The CDR3: CASSPRQGGTEAFF. DNA of the CDR3: TGTGCCAGCAGCCCCAGGCAGGGTGGGACTGAAGCTTTCTTT. The chain couples TRBV4-2 to TRBJ1-1, with D perhaps matching TRBD1 (5 bases). V shed 4 bases and J shed 5 bases, with 14 bases lying between them. CDR1 and CDR2 (germline): LGHNA, YNFKEQ. The CDR3 covers 14 residues.

CDR3 coding DNA: TGCGCCAGCAGCCGACGGACAGGGGGCGGCACAGATACGCAGTATTTT. Translating it yields CASSRRTGGGTDTQYF. This chain connects TRBV4-3 to TRBJ2-3; TRBD1 aligns across 11 bases. Germline CDR1 and CDR2: LGHNA and YSLEER. The CDR3 has 16 residues. J was trimmed by 1 base and V by 4 bases; bases with no gene match: 4.

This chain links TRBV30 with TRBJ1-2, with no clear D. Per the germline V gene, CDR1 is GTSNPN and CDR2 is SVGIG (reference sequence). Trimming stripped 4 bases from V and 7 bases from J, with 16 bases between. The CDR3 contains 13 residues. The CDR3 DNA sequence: TGTGCCTGGACCGAAATGCGAATTGGTGGCTACACCTTC. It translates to CAWTEMRIGGYTF.

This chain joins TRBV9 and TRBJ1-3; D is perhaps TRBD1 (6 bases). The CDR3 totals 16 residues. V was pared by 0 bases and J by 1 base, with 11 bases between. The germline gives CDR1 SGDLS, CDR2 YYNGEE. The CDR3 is CASSVDGQPSGNTIYF. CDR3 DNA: TGTGCCAGCAGCGTAGACGGACAGCCATCTGGAAACACCATATATTTT.

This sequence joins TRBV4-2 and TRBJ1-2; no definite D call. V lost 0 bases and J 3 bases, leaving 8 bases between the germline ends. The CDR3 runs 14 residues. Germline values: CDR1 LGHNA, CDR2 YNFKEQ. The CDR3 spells CASSQEQRDYGYTF. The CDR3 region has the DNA TGTGCCAGCAGCCAAGAACAACGGGACTATGGCTACACCTTC.

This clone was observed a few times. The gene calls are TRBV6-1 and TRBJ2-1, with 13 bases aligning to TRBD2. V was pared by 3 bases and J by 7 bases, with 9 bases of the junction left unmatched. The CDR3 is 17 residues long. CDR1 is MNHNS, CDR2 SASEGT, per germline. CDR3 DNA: TGTGCCAGCAGTGATTACACGGGACTAGCGGGGACTAATGAGCAGTTCTTC. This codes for CASSDYTGLAGTNEQFF.

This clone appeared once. The CDR3 nucleotides are TGTGCCAGCAGTTACCGGGACAGGGTGGACTACGAGCAGTACTTC. Its protein product is CASSYRDRVDYEQYF. The chain joins TRBV6-5 to TRBJ2-7; 9 positions match TRBD1. Germline V gene data show CDR1 as MNHEY and CDR2 as SVGAGI. This CDR3 comprises 15 residues. The V and J ends lost 2 bases and 3 bases, in that order; junction bases with no gene match: 5.